The rows below give T cell receptor beta chains drawn from one sample of a study of T cell responses to AZD1222 COVID-19 vaccine. Assay used: immunoSEQ multiplex PCR; TCRdb lists only in-frame clones, some missing. The sample shows approximately 100,000 clones, roughly nine tenths of them seen only once. The input for sequencing was peripheral blood, taken 28 days after the second AZD1222 dose. These receptors were taken from an adult who received the AZD1222 COVID-19 vaccine. Both conserved end residues are part of each CDR3. Fields, in order: CDR3 protein, V gene, clone size, CDR3 length. Size is omitted from some rows. Given values are once, few, many or a class for expanded clones.

CASGDNGNTEAFF | TRBV12-5 | - | 13
CASGLPGAVYGYTF | TRBV12-5 | medium-sized | 14
CASSLSLAETGELFF | TRBV5-1 | few | 15
CASSIIRGAYNEQFF | TRBV19 | - | 15
CASSLNSGTSGNQPQHF | TRBV18 | - | 17
CATCFQGGNPYGYTF | TRBV6-1 | - | 15
CASSLVAGSGTEAFF | TRBV5-1 | - | 15
CASSMRWLASYNEQFF | TRBV19 | once | 16
CASSQLAGESYEQYF | TRBV18 | once | 15
CSVEDGWGSGNYGYTF | TRBV29-1 | - | 16
CASSKTGDYGYTF | TRBV6-5 | - | 13
CASSYGTGDSPLHF | TRBV5-4 | - | 14
CASSNTGRAFF | TRBV25-1 | - | 11
CASSFRQGANLAYQAFF | TRBV5-4 | once | 17
CASSAYNEQFF | TRBV5-6 | - | 11
CASSTDRDPNYGYTF | TRBV27 | - | 15
CASSYSILAGDTQYF | TRBV6-2/TRBV6-3 | - | 15
CASSPGGIGGSSYNEQFF | TRBV18 | - | 18
CASSLDRDNTGELFF | TRBV5-1 | once | 15
CASSDVQGRFADTQYF | TRBV25-1 | - | 16
CASSRDPVNEKLFF | TRBV5-1 | - | 14
CASSLLSLGGAQYF | TRBV5-1 | - | 14
CASSEVGLAGIDTQYF | TRBV6-1 | - | 16
CASSGGAHWPDTQYF | TRBV5-1 | - | 15
CAVTRVELGNEQFF | TRBV19 | - | 14
CASSITAPYSNQPQHF | TRBV19 | - | 16
CASSVGSGGYNEQFF | TRBV9 | - | 15
CASRRQSTDTQYF | TRBV12-3/TRBV12-4 | - | 13
CASSTTDLGEKLFF | TRBV3-1/TRBV3-2 | - | 14
CASSRKGLNAEAFF | TRBV6-5 | once | 14
CASGLRFNSPLHF | TRBV12-5 | once | 13
CASSNLAGGRDTQYF | TRBV19 | - | 15
CASRASGGKEQYF | TRBV5-6 | - | 13
CASSGQNYGYTF | TRBV19 | - | 12
CSSGEEYNYGYTF | TRBV29-1 | - | 13
CASSLGPLLANYGYTF | TRBV6-5 | - | 16
CASSLAGTGTYEQYF | TRBV7-6 | - | 15
CAWSQPGDRGYEQYF | TRBV30 | few | 15
CASSPLTSGRNTGELFF | TRBV4-1 | - | 17
CASSILPGTLYGYTF | TRBV19 | - | 15
CASSLGQGSSGNTIYF | TRBV18 | - | 16
CSVNRGWNTEAFF | TRBV29-1 | once | 13
CASSMEPYEQYF | TRBV3-1/TRBV3-2 | few | 12
CASSPFAGESYGYTF | TRBV18 | - | 15
CASSARLGDGELFF | TRBV7-2 | - | 14
CASSERTSGAYNEQFF | TRBV6-4 | - | 16
CASSLRLATNEKLFF | TRBV7-2 | - | 15
CASSLDTQSYNEQFF | TRBV7-8 | - | 15
CASSVDRSSGNTIYF | TRBV9 | once | 15
CASSSGSSNSPLHF | TRBV7-9 | - | 14
CASSLGSATNEKLFF | TRBV5-5 | - | 15
CASRKGTGDYGYTF | TRBV5-1 | - | 14
CASSVHRDTNYGYTF | TRBV7-9 | - | 15
CASSWGFSKGGLPSSYNEQFF | TRBV5-1 | - | 21
CASSGAPNTEAFF | TRBV5-4 | few | 13
CASSYLRHGLWEKLFF | TRBV6-2/TRBV6-3 | few | 16
CASSPGTVYNEQFF | TRBV3-1/TRBV3-2 | few | 14
CASSFQGGPDTQYF | TRBV5-8 | - | 14
CASSSGPLGTQYF | TRBV5-1 | - | 13